This T cell receptor beta chain comes out of a study of cytomegalovirus exposure and HLA in healthy donors. Study outcomes and limitations: Diagnosis of cytomegalovirus status made by the classifier reportedly showed high specificity and sensitivity.

The study sampled nominally healthy donors, though unrecorded immune exposures were likely. CDR3 length: 13 residues. V was cut by 2 bases and J by 7 bases, with 11 bases left in between. CDR1 is SNHLY, CDR2 FYNNEI, per germline. The PCR contained 60 Vbeta and 13 Jbeta primers. Method: immunoSEQ multiplex PCR; TCRdb's copy keeps in-frame clones and lacks some. Of roughly 80,000 clones in the sample, approximately 80% are singletons; the top ten hold 1.9%. This clone has a handful of counts. Its antigen remains unknown. The rearrangement joins TRBV2 to TRBJ2-5; D call uncertain. The sequencing input was PBMCs. This clonotype originated in a woman aged 25 to 39 in good health and CMV-seronegative. The CDR3 DNA reads TGTGCCAGCAGTGAAACCCAGGCTGGGACCCAGTACTTC. The encoded protein is CASSETQAGTQYF. The full variable domain, in which reference TRBV2 and TRBJ2-5 provide the parts outside the CDR3, is EPEVTQTPSHQVTQMGQEVILRCVPISNHLYFYWYRQILGQKVEFLVSFYNNEISEKSEIFDDQFSVERPDGSNFTLKIRSTKLEDSAMYFCASSETQAGTQYFGPGTRLLVL.